These T cell receptor beta chains were read from a single sample in a study of blood T cells in healthy people across ages. Each CDR3 protein gets one entry after TCRdb re-called the 5' RACE reads with MiXCR. In the table there are 1.5 million or so distinct CDR3 sequences, 42% of which are singletons. The sequenced material came from blood. The receptors stem from a woman aged 18-29 years in good health. Both conserved end residues are part of each CDR3. The order of the fields is clone size, V gene, J gene, D gene, CDR3 protein, CDR3 DNA. D genes are given only for firm matches. Only part of the rows carry a size: once, few, many, or a class if the clone is expanded.

clone_size: NA
v_call: TRBV6-2/TRBV6-3
j_call: TRBJ2-3
d_call: NA
cdr3_aa: CASSHQISQYF
cdr3_nt: TGTGCCAGCAGCCATCAAATTTCGCAGTATTTT

clone_size: NA
v_call: TRBV7-9
j_call: TRBJ1-2
d_call: NA
cdr3_aa: CASSLTGARTHGYTF
cdr3_nt: TGTGCCAGCAGCCTCACTGGGGCGCGGACCCATGGCTACACCTTC

clone_size: few
v_call: TRBV6-2/TRBV6-3
j_call: TRBJ1-2
d_call: TRBD1
cdr3_aa: CASSYPSGTGFMLDGYTF
cdr3_nt: TGTGCCAGCAGTTACCCTTCCGGGACAGGATTTATGCTCGATGGCTACACCTTC

clone_size: few
v_call: TRBV28
j_call: TRBJ2-7
d_call: TRBD2
cdr3_aa: CASSLEPSGAPYEQYF
cdr3_nt: TGTGCCAGCAGTTTAGAGCCTAGCGGGGCCCCCTACGAGCAGTACTTC

clone_size: few
v_call: TRBV6-2/TRBV6-3
j_call: TRBJ2-3
d_call: TRBD2
cdr3_aa: CASSSRTSGYSTDTQYF
cdr3_nt: TGTGCCAGCAGTTCGCGGACTAGCGGTTATAGCACAGATACGCAGTATTTT

clone_size: few
v_call: TRBV5-6
j_call: TRBJ2-7
d_call: NA
cdr3_aa: CASSLVLLSSYNEQYF
cdr3_nt: TGTGCCAGCAGCTTGGTACTGCTAAGCTCCTACAATGAGCAGTACTTC

clone_size: NA
v_call: TRBV30
j_call: TRBJ1-5
d_call: NA
cdr3_aa: CAWGPNQPQHF
cdr3_nt: TGTGCCTGGGGGCCTAATCAGCCCCAGCATTTT

clone_size: NA
v_call: TRBV20-1
j_call: TRBJ1-1
d_call: NA
cdr3_aa: CSAKLQGWAEAFF
cdr3_nt: TGCAGTGCAAAGTTACAGGGATGGGCTGAAGCTTTCTTT

clone_size: few
v_call: TRBV6-5
j_call: TRBJ2-1
d_call: NA
cdr3_aa: CASSYVAGSYNEQFF
cdr3_nt: TGTGCCAGCAGTTACGTAGCAGGTTCCTACAATGAGCAGTTCTTC

clone_size: NA
v_call: TRBV20-1
j_call: TRBJ2-3
d_call: TRBD2
cdr3_aa: CSARLGGDTQYF
cdr3_nt: TGCAGTGCTAGACTCGGGGGGGATACGCAGTATTTT

clone_size: few
v_call: TRBV6-2/TRBV6-3
j_call: TRBJ2-1
d_call: TRBD2
cdr3_aa: CASSTSLAGSYNEQFF
cdr3_nt: TGTGCCAGCAGTACCTCGCTAGCGGGCTCCTACAATGAGCAGTTCTTC

clone_size: few
v_call: TRBV20-1
j_call: TRBJ2-7
d_call: TRBD1
cdr3_aa: CSAPTGSLYEQYF
cdr3_nt: TGCAGTGCCCCGACAGGGTCCCTGTACGAGCAGTACTTC

clone_size: NA
v_call: TRBV6-5
j_call: TRBJ2-1
d_call: NA
cdr3_aa: CASSYFGRETQFF
cdr3_nt: TGTGCCAGCAGTTACTTCGGGCGAGAGACCCAGTTCTTC

clone_size: NA
v_call: TRBV13
j_call: TRBJ2-3
d_call: TRBD1
cdr3_aa: CASSPTGTGGRDTQYF
cdr3_nt: TGTGCCAGCAGTCCGACCGGGACAGGGGGCCGTGATACGCAGTATTTT

clone_size: NA
v_call: TRBV7-9
j_call: TRBJ2-5
d_call: TRBD1
cdr3_aa: CASSSGTGYFNEQYF
cdr3_nt: TGTGCCAGCAGTTCCGGGACAGGGTACTTCAATGAGCAGTACTTC

clone_size: NA
v_call: TRBV28
j_call: TRBJ1-2
d_call: TRBD1
cdr3_aa: CASRETGTTYGYTF
cdr3_nt: TGTGCCAGCAGGGAGACAGGGACCACCTATGGCTACACCTTC

clone_size: NA
v_call: TRBV11-2
j_call: TRBJ2-2
d_call: NA
cdr3_aa: CASRAGYVGELFF
cdr3_nt: TGTGCCAGCAGGGCAGGGTACGTCGGGGAGCTGTTTTTT

clone_size: NA
v_call: TRBV20-1
j_call: TRBJ1-5
d_call: NA
cdr3_aa: CSAREARGNQPQHF
cdr3_nt: TGCAGTGCTCGTGAAGCTAGAGGGAATCAGCCCCAGCATTTT

clone_size: NA
v_call: TRBV4-3
j_call: TRBJ2-1
d_call: TRBD2
cdr3_aa: CASSQDGAGGYYNEQFF
cdr3_nt: TGCGCCAGCAGCCAAGATGGGGCGGGAGGTTACTACAATGAGCAGTTCTTC

clone_size: NA
v_call: TRBV7-9
j_call: TRBJ2-1
d_call: TRBD1
cdr3_aa: CASSLVGTGGLYNEQFF
cdr3_nt: TGTGCCAGCAGCTTAGTAGGGACAGGTGGCCTCTACAATGAGCAGTTCTTC

clone_size: few
v_call: TRBV5-1
j_call: TRBJ1-2
d_call: NA
cdr3_aa: CASSERANYGYTF
cdr3_nt: TGCGCCAGCAGCGAACGGGCGAACTATGGCTACACCTTC

clone_size: NA
v_call: TRBV2
j_call: TRBJ2-7
d_call: NA
cdr3_aa: CASAVLTYEQYF
cdr3_nt: TGTGCCAGCGCAGTCCTAACCTACGAGCAGTACTTC

clone_size: few
v_call: TRBV15
j_call: TRBJ2-7
d_call: NA
cdr3_aa: CATSKDTLSYEQYF
cdr3_nt: TGTGCCACCAGCAAGGACACCTTATCCTACGAGCAGTACTTC

clone_size: many
v_call: TRBV29-1
j_call: TRBJ2-1
d_call: NA
cdr3_aa: CSVVTYNEQFF
cdr3_nt: TGCAGCGTCGTCACCTACAATGAGCAGTTCTTC

clone_size: NA
v_call: TRBV9
j_call: TRBJ2-3
d_call: TRBD2
cdr3_aa: CASSRGRLAGEADTQYF
cdr3_nt: TGTGCCAGCAGTCGTGGGCGACTAGCGGGAGAAGCAGATACGCAGTATTTT

clone_size: NA
v_call: TRBV11-2
j_call: TRBJ2-7
d_call: NA
cdr3_aa: CASSGAGNYEQYF
cdr3_nt: TGTGCCAGCAGTGGGGCAGGGAACTACGAGCAGTACTTC

clone_size: NA
v_call: TRBV7-2
j_call: TRBJ2-1
d_call: TRBD1
cdr3_aa: CASSLSGTGLLTEQFF
cdr3_nt: TGTGCCAGCAGCTTATCTGGGACAGGGTTATTAACCGAGCAGTTCTTC

clone_size: NA
v_call: TRBV21-1
j_call: TRBJ2-3
d_call: NA
cdr3_aa: CASLRTSGRKGDTQYF
cdr3_nt: TGTGCCAGCTTACGGACTAGCGGCCGAAAGGGAGATACGCAGTATTTT

clone_size: many
v_call: TRBV10-3
j_call: TRBJ1-2
d_call: TRBD1
cdr3_aa: CAISAGQGYGYTF
cdr3_nt: TGTGCCATCAGTGCGGGACAGGGCTATGGCTACACCTTC

clone_size: once
v_call: TRBV6-5
j_call: TRBJ1-1
d_call: NA
cdr3_aa: CASSYSRVVNTEAFF
cdr3_nt: TGTGCCAGCAGTTACTCGAGAGTAGTGAACACTGAAGCTTTCTTT

clone_size: NA
v_call: TRBV20-1
j_call: TRBJ2-7
d_call: NA
cdr3_aa: CSASKPELAYEQYF
cdr3_nt: TGCAGTGCTAGTAAGCCGGAGCTCGCCTACGAGCAGTACTTC

clone_size: NA
v_call: TRBV28
j_call: TRBJ1-1
d_call: NA
cdr3_aa: CASSPYRDAHTEAFF
cdr3_nt: TGTGCCAGCAGTCCTTACAGGGACGCGCACACTGAAGCTTTCTTT

clone_size: NA
v_call: TRBV12-3/TRBV12-4
j_call: TRBJ2-1
d_call: NA
cdr3_aa: CASIQGYTSSYNEQFF
cdr3_nt: TGTGCCAGCATCCAGGGGTACACGAGCTCCTACAATGAGCAGTTCTTC

clone_size: few
v_call: TRBV9
j_call: TRBJ2-7
d_call: NA
cdr3_aa: CASSARVYLGEQYF
cdr3_nt: TGTGCCAGCAGCGCCAGGGTCTACCTGGGGGAGCAGTACTTC

clone_size: NA
v_call: TRBV20-1
j_call: TRBJ2-3
d_call: NA
cdr3_aa: CSASSVPTDTQYF
cdr3_nt: TGCAGTGCTAGCAGTGTGCCGACAGATACGCAGTATTTT

clone_size: NA
v_call: TRBV2
j_call: TRBJ1-2
d_call: NA
cdr3_aa: CAEEDDRSGYTF
cdr3_nt: TGTGCGGAAGAGGACGACAGATCTGGCTACACCTTC

clone_size: NA
v_call: TRBV20-1
j_call: TRBJ2-1
d_call: TRBD2
cdr3_aa: CSARDMGASGTYNEQFF
cdr3_nt: TGCAGTGCTAGAGATATGGGGGCTAGCGGGACCTACAATGAGCAGTTCTTC

clone_size: few
v_call: TRBV25-1
j_call: TRBJ2-1
d_call: TRBD1
cdr3_aa: CASSGGQGRSYNEQFF
cdr3_nt: TGTGCCAGCAGCGGTGGACAGGGCCGCTCCTACAATGAGCAGTTCTTC

clone_size: NA
v_call: TRBV2
j_call: TRBJ2-3
d_call: NA
cdr3_aa: CASPVRTSTDTQYF
cdr3_nt: TGTGCCAGTCCAGTGAGGACTAGCACAGATACGCAGTATTTT

clone_size: NA
v_call: TRBV12-3/TRBV12-4
j_call: TRBJ1-5
d_call: NA
cdr3_aa: CASCRGGSNQPQHF
cdr3_nt: TGTGCCAGCTGCCGGGGGGGGAGCAATCAGCCCCAGCATTTT

clone_size: NA
v_call: TRBV5-6
j_call: TRBJ2-7
d_call: NA
cdr3_aa: CASSLAPGPGCEQYF
cdr3_nt: TGTGCCAGCAGCTTGGCTCCAGGCCCGGGCTGCGAGCAGTACTTC

clone_size: NA
v_call: TRBV11-2
j_call: TRBJ2-1
d_call: TRBD2
cdr3_aa: CASSLDEVAGGGDNEQFF
cdr3_nt: TGTGCCAGCAGCTTAGATGAAGTAGCGGGAGGGGGGGACAATGAGCAGTTCTTC

clone_size: NA
v_call: TRBV20-1
j_call: TRBJ1-1
d_call: NA
cdr3_aa: CSATPEVGPNTEAFF
cdr3_nt: TGCAGTGCTACGCCTGAGGTAGGGCCGAACACTGAAGCTTTCTTT

clone_size: NA
v_call: TRBV4-2
j_call: TRBJ2-5
d_call: NA
cdr3_aa: CASSQDRSETQYF
cdr3_nt: TGTGCCAGCAGCCAAGACAGGTCGGAGACCCAGTACTTC

clone_size: few
v_call: TRBV27
j_call: TRBJ1-2
d_call: NA
cdr3_aa: CASSLSGGGYGYTF
cdr3_nt: TGTGCCAGCAGTTTATCGGGTGGGGGCTATGGCTACACCTTC

clone_size: NA
v_call: TRBV4-3
j_call: TRBJ2-1
d_call: NA
cdr3_aa: CASSQLQGCERFF
cdr3_nt: TGCGCCAGCAGCCAACTTCAGGGGTGTGAGCGGTTCTTC

clone_size: NA
v_call: TRBV27
j_call: TRBJ1-1
d_call: NA
cdr3_aa: CASSYEPGMGTEAFF
cdr3_nt: TGTGCCAGCAGTTACGAGCCAGGGATGGGCACTGAAGCTTTCTTT

clone_size: few
v_call: TRBV6-2/TRBV6-3
j_call: TRBJ2-1
d_call: NA
cdr3_aa: CATSSGGLFYNEQFF
cdr3_nt: TGTGCCACTTCTTCGGGGGGCCTCTTCTACAATGAGCAGTTCTTC

clone_size: few
v_call: TRBV18
j_call: TRBJ2-7
d_call: NA
cdr3_aa: CASSPPGRDHEQYF
cdr3_nt: TGTGCCAGCTCACCACCGGGGCGGGACCACGAGCAGTACTTC

clone_size: few
v_call: TRBV29-1
j_call: TRBJ1-1
d_call: TRBD1
cdr3_aa: CSAKDRDGSEAFF
cdr3_nt: TGCAGCGCTAAGGACAGGGATGGGTCTGAAGCTTTCTTT

clone_size: NA
v_call: TRBV12-3/TRBV12-4
j_call: TRBJ1-2
d_call: NA
cdr3_aa: CASSVAGPRGYTF
cdr3_nt: TGTGCCAGCAGTGTAGCTGGCCCCCGGGGCTACACCTTC

clone_size: few
v_call: TRBV6-5
j_call: TRBJ2-2
d_call: NA
cdr3_aa: CASSYVGHAVSFHTGELFF
cdr3_nt: TGTGCCAGCAGTTATGTGGGACATGCTGTCTCTTTCCACACCGGGGAGCTGTTTTTT

clone_size: NA
v_call: TRBV10-2
j_call: TRBJ1-1
d_call: NA
cdr3_aa: CASSESRRVNTGAFF
cdr3_nt: TGCGCCAGCAGTGAGTCCCGCAGGGTGAACACTGGAGCTTTCTTT

clone_size: NA
v_call: TRBV6-5
j_call: TRBJ2-7
d_call: NA
cdr3_aa: CASSSHPKSAKLSYEQYF
cdr3_nt: TGTGCCAGCAGTTCACACCCCAAGTCCGCGAAACTCTCCTACGAGCAGTACTTC